Below, one TCR beta chain is given with its context. Its antigen is unknown. The CDR3 contains 15 residues. The sample belongs to a study of cytomegalovirus exposure and HLA in healthy donors. PCR amplification relied on 60 Vbeta primers (plus 13 Jbeta primers). Produced via immunoSEQ multiplex PCR; TCRdb's table is partial and in-frame only. This table has around 110,000 clones, around 81% appearing once. General study findings and limits: What was likely a sequencing artifact was a cluster of highly shared sequence variants.

Specimen: PBMCs. J is TRBJ2-7 and V is TRBV1; the tabulated D call, TRBD2, remains unverified against the DNA. TRBV1 corresponds to a pseudogene. This receptor was obtained from a woman younger than 45 in good health and CMV-seronegative. The DNA for the CDR3 is TGCACCAGCAGCCATGGTGAGCGGACCCTCTACGAGCAGTACTTC. As protein: CTSSHGERTLYEQYF.